This T cell receptor (beta chain) was sequenced during a study of shared clonotypes between healthy human individuals. Adults of Caucasian background living in Nashville, Tennessee made up all donors. J was trimmed by 10 bases and V by 2 bases; bases with no gene match: 9. The CDR3 spans 14 residues. CDR1 is SQVTM and CDR2 is ANQGSEA in the germline V gene. The data were produced by immunoSEQ multiplex PCR, yet TCRdb's version contains in-frame clones alone and is incomplete. The sample lists around 1.1 million clones; about 80% were seen once. The receptor comes from a man between 18 and 35 years old in good health. Some clones in this sample may be carry-over from other donors' samples. The chain has TRBV29-1 and TRBJ2-1; 9 bases map to TRBD1. The sequencing sample was made of memory CD4+ T cells from PBMCs. The subset here: CD45RA-negative fraction. As DNA, the CDR3 is TGCAGCGTTGAAAACAGGGGGCCCGCATGGGAGCAGTTCTTC. This codes for CSVENRGPAWEQFF.